The sequence of this T cell receptor (beta chain) was determined in a study of T cell changes during pregnancy in multiple sclerosis. Here immunoSEQ multiplex PCR was the method, and the copy in TCRdb shows in-frame clones only, minus some. The sample consists of approximately 99,000 clones, approximately 94% of them appearing once. Trimming took 0 bases from V and 3 from J, leaving 14 bases between them. CDR3 length: 17 residues. CDR1 and CDR2 (germline): WSHSY, SAAADI. This chain uses TRBV10-2 with TRBJ2-2, with a weak D call TRBD1 (5 bases). This receptor was taken from a female donor with multiple sclerosis, enrolled in a pregnancy study. This sample comprised peripheral blood, obtained after pregnancy. The CDR3 region is CASSESVRRGHTGELFF. Written as DNA, the CDR3 is TGCGCCAGCAGTGAGTCGGTGAGAAGGGGCCACACCGGGGAGCTGTTTTTT.